This TCR beta chain derives from a study of blood T cell repertoires in COVID-19. Method: immunoSEQ multiplex PCR; TCRdb's copy keeps in-frame clones and lacks some. The top ten hold almost 7% of the sample, which has 75,000 to 100,000 clones, roughly 82% seen once. The length of the CDR3 is 17 residues. The receptor was derived from a man aged 45-65 years with active or convalescent COVID-19. V gene TRBV21-1 combines with J gene TRBJ1-3; whether TRBD1, the table's D call, matches the DNA was not checked. TRBV21-1 is flagged as a pseudogene. Sequencing input: peripheral blood. In DNA form, the CDR3 reads TGTGCCAGCAGCAATCTCTTCGACAGGGACTCTGGAAACACCATATATTTT. As protein: CASSNLFDRDSGNTIYF.